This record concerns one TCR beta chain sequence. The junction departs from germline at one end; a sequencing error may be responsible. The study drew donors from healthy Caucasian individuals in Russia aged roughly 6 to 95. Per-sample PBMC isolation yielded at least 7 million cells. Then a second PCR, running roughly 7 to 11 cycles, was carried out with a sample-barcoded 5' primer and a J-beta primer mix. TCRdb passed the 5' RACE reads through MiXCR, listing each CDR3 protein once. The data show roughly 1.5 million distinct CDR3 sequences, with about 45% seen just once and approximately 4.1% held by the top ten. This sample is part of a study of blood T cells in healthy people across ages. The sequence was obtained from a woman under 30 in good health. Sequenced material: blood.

CDR3 sequence (DNA): TGTACCACCAGTGACTCATCTGGTCAGCCCCAGCATTTT. It translates to CTTSDSSGQPQHF. This chain connects TRBV24-1 to TRBJ1-5; D call uncertain. Germline loops: CDR1 KGHDR, CDR2 SFDVKD. This CDR3 comprises 13 residues.